The 19 T cell receptor beta chains reported below all come from one sample, sequenced in a study of CD8 T cells in Susac syndrome. Reverse transcription of about 0.5 to 1 ug RNA used random hexamers. TCRdb passed the immunoSEQ multiplex PCR reads through MiXCR, listing each CDR3 protein once. Among roughly 70,000 distinct CDR3 sequences listed, 96% were seen once. The sequenced material came from CD4+ T cells from PBMCs. These receptors were collected from a human donor with multiple sclerosis.

The chain recombines TRBV29-1 with TRBJ1-2; D ambiguous. Looked up from germline, CDR1 is SQVTM and CDR2 is ANQGSEA. Trimming took off 6 bases at V and 5 bases at J, with 10 bases between the two ends. There are 11 residues in the CDR3. The CDR3 nucleotides read TGCAGCGTCCTAAGGGAATATGGCTACACCTTC. This codes for CSVLREYGYTF.

The chain combines TRBV2 with TRBJ2-7; D not resolved. V was cut by 4 bases and J by 4 bases, with 14 bases left in between. The CDR3 has 14 residues. The germline CDR1 and CDR2 sequences are SNHLY and FYNNEI. The CDR3 region has the DNA TGTGCCAGCAGTGGTTGGCCGCCCGAATACGAGCAGTACTTC. It yields the protein CASSGWPPEYEQYF.

The chain couples TRBV6-2 or TRBV6-3 to TRBJ1-5; 8 bases align to TRBD1. Germline CDR1 reads MNHEY; CDR2 reads SVGEGT. J gave up 5 bases and V 7 bases, and 13 bases lay outside the gene matches. The CDR3 sequence is 16 residues long. Here the CDR3 reads CASTVAGQGGDQPQHF. For the CDR3, the DNA is TGTGCCAGCACCGTCGCAGGACAGGGAGGGGATCAGCCCCAGCATTTT.

The chain carries TRBV7-9 and TRBJ2-3, with D possibly matching TRBD1 (6 bases). The ends were cut back, 1 base at V and 2 bases at J, with 7 bases in the middle. CDR3 length: 14 residues. Germline lookup yields CDR1 SEHNR and CDR2 FQNEAQ (reference sequence). The DNA for the CDR3 is TGTGCCAGCAGCTTAGGGACAGTCACAGATACGCAGTATTTT. Its translation: CASSLGTVTDTQYF.

The chain recombines TRBV29-1 with TRBJ2-7, with 11 bases aligning to TRBD1. The V segment lost 4 bases and the J segment 5 bases; nucleotides outside the gene matches: 7. Germline V gene lookup returns CDR1 SQVTM and CDR2 ANQGSEA. The CDR3 is 14 residues long. The CDR3 region has the DNA TGCAGCGTTGGTAGGACAGGGGGCTACGACGAGCAGTACTTC. Encoded protein: CSVGRTGGYDEQYF.

The rearrangement joins TRBV7-2 to TRBJ2-6; D is undetermined. The CDR3 is 15 residues long. V lost 2 bases, J lost 0 bases, and 5 bases lay in between. Germline assignment: CDR1 SGHTA and CDR2 FQGNSA. The CDR3 protein is CASSLFYSGANVLTF. The CDR3 DNA reads as TGTGCCAGCAGCTTATTCTACTCTGGGGCCAACGTCCTGACTTTC.

This clonotype was seen more than once but under ten times. This chain uses TRBV9 with TRBJ2-1, with unresolved D. This CDR3 is built from 13 residues. The V and J ends lost 4 bases and 8 bases respectively, with 13 bases between them. CDR1 and CDR2 from the germline V gene are SGDLS and YYNGEE. CDR3 protein: CASSSGPLDEQFF. The CDR3 DNA reads as TGTGCCAGCAGCTCAGGACCTCTCGATGAGCAGTTCTTC.

The chain couples TRBV5-4 to TRBJ1-2; D is undetermined. This CDR3 is 14 amino acids long. CDR1 and CDR2 from the germline V gene are SGHNT and YYREEE (reference sequence). Trimming took off 0 bases at V and 5 bases at J, with 11 bases between the two ends. CDR3 region: CASSLAGMRYGYTF. The CDR3 DNA sequence: TGTGCCAGCAGCTTGGCAGGAATGCGTTATGGCTACACCTTC.

The chain couples TRBV29-1 to TRBJ2-5; 11 bases match TRBD1. The CDR3 is made up of 15 amino acids. Per germline, CDR1 SQVTM and CDR2 ANQGSEA. After removal of 7 bases from V and 5 bases from J, the junction contained 12 bases not matched to a gene. DNA for the CDR3: TGCAGCGCCGGGACAGGGGGGATCTTTACGGAGACCCAGTACTTC. Residues: CSAGTGGIFTETQYF.

The chain has TRBV29-1 and TRBJ1-2, with a possible D match to TRBD1 (5 bases). V was clipped by 2 bases and J by 7 bases, with 11 bases between them. Germline CDR1 reads SQVTM; CDR2 reads ANQGSEA. The CDR3 loop spans 12 amino acids. Here the CDR3 DNA reads TGCAGCGTTGAAAGGGGAGCTATTGGCTACACCTTC. This codes for CSVERGAIGYTF.

CDR3 sequence (DNA): TGTGCCAGCAGTTTACCCCCTCAGGGGGCTGAAGCTTTCTTT. Protein: CASSLPPQGAEAFF. V is TRBV12-3 or TRBV12-4 and J is TRBJ1-1; TRBD1 matches at 7 bases. This CDR3 has 14 residues. Trimming removed 2 bases from V and 6 bases from J; junction bases left unmatched: 6.

J is TRBJ1-2 and V is TRBV20-1, with D uncertain. CDR3 length: 14 residues. Looked up from germline, CDR1 is DFQATT and CDR2 is SNEGSKA (reference sequence). The V gene lost 1 base and the J gene lost 1 base, with 10 bases spanning the gap. CDR3 nucleotide sequence: TGCAGTGCTAGAGGGCCACCCCTTAACTATGGCTACACCTTC. Its translation: CSARGPPLNYGYTF.

The gene calls are TRBV27 and TRBJ1-4; D not resolved. The length of the CDR3 is 12 residues. Germline CDR1 reads MNHEY; CDR2 reads SMNVEV (reference sequence). V dropped 5 bases and J dropped 7 bases, with 8 bases sitting between them. As DNA, the CDR3 is TGTGCCAGCAGTCTCAAGGGTGAAAAACTGTTTTTT. Protein: CASSLKGEKLFF.

The V call is TRBV4-1, the J call TRBJ1-1; D ambiguous. Per germline, CDR1 MGHRA and CDR2 YSYEKL. Between the trimmed V and J ends, which lost 2 bases and 1 base, there was a span of 11 bases. The CDR3 sequence is 15 residues long. The CDR3 bases are TGCGCCAGCAGCCAATCCGGGTGGGGGAACACTGAAGCTTTCTTT. Encoded protein: CASSQSGWGNTEAFF.

In this sample, this clonotype turned up once. This chain connects TRBV4-1 to TRBJ2-4; D perhaps matches TRBD1 (5 bases). V was trimmed by 0 bases and J by 6 bases, leaving 12 bases between them. The CDR3 length is 15 residues. Germline loops: CDR1 MGHRA, CDR2 YSYEKL. The CDR3 here is CASSQDQRTLNIQYF. CDR3 bases: TGCGCCAGCAGCCAAGATCAGAGGACATTAAACATTCAGTACTTC.

This clonotype has just one count. The DNA of the CDR3 is TGTGCCAGCAGGCCGATTTCACCCCTCCACTTT. Encoded protein: CASRPISPLHF. The genes are TRBV28 and TRBJ1-6; D unclear. The germline V and J ends were trimmed by 6 bases and 9 bases, with 6 bases remaining between them. The CDR3 spans 11 residues. Germline lookup yields CDR1 MDHEN and CDR2 SYDVKM.

The chain carries TRBV29-1 and TRBJ2-7, with a tentative D call TRBD2 (6 bases). The CDR3 consists of 14 residues. V dropped 6 bases and J dropped 1 base, with 16 bases sitting between them. Germline lookup yields CDR1 SQVTM and CDR2 ANQGSEA. The CDR3 sequence is CSVEKGAGSYEQYF. The CDR3 region has the DNA TGCAGCGTGGAAAAAGGCGCGGGGTCCTACGAGCAGTACTTC.

In its sample, this clonotype was seen once. The V call is TRBV5-1, the J call TRBJ2-2; perhaps D is TRBD1 or TRBD2 (6 bases each). The CDR3 runs to 15 residues. Germline V CDR1 and CDR2: SGHRS, YFSETQ. The V end lost 2 bases, the J end lost 4 bases, and 12 bases lay between the germline ends. The CDR3 region is CASSFTQGGTGELFF. The CDR3 DNA is TGCGCCAGCAGCTTCACACAGGGAGGCACCGGGGAGCTGTTTTTT. Together with reference TRBV5-1 and TRBJ2-2, the CDR3 gives the full variable domain: KAGVTQTPRYLIKTRGQQVTLSCSPISGHRSVSWYQQTPGQGLQFLFEYFSETQRNKGNFPGRFSGRQFSNSRSEMNVSTLELGDSALYLCASSFTQGGTGELFFGEGSRLTVL.

The rearrangement joins TRBV5-4 to TRBJ2-5; 7 bases agree with TRBD1. CDR3 length equals 13 residues. The ends lost 1 base at V and 5 bases at J; junction bases unmatched: 2. Germline V gene data show CDR1 as SGHNT and CDR2 as YYREEE (reference sequence). For the CDR3, the DNA is TGTGCCAGCAGCTTGATCAGGGGGGAGACCCAGTACTTC. This sequence encodes CASSLIRGETQYF.